Listed here are 8 T cell receptor beta chains from one sample, sequenced in a study of cytomegalovirus exposure and HLA in healthy donors. Profiling relied on immunoSEQ multiplex PCR, and the TCRdb table lists in-frame clones only, not all of them. The sample includes 150,000 to 180,000 clones, roughly 86% seen only once; the top ten take around 2.1%. Sequencing was carried out using PBMCs. Receptors were obtained from a human donor in good health.

The rearrangement joins TRBV5-1 to TRBJ2-1, with D tentatively TRBD2 (6 bases). Trimming cost V 0 bases and J 4 bases, with 11 bases left between them. The CDR3 is 15 residues long. The germline gives CDR1 SGHRS, CDR2 YFSETQ. The CDR3 loop reads CASSLGASEYNEQFF. CDR3 sequence (DNA): TGCGCCAGCAGCTTGGGGGCTAGCGAGTACAATGAGCAGTTCTTC.

The genes are TRBV30 and TRBJ2-5, with D uncertain. The CDR3 is 12 amino acids. V shed 2 bases and J shed 2 bases, with 6 bases lying between them. Germline values: CDR1 GTSNPN, CDR2 SVGIG (reference sequence). In nucleotides, the CDR3 is TGTGCCTGGAGTACCAGTCAAGAGACCCAGTACTTC. Protein: CAWSTSQETQYF.

This clone was observed a few times. The rearrangement links TRBV2 to TRBJ1-5; D unclear. V was trimmed by 4 bases and J by 3 bases, leaving 10 bases between them. This CDR3 has 14 residues. Germline V gene sequence: CDR1 SNHLY, CDR2 FYNNEI. CDR3 protein: CASSGGRVNQPQHF. As DNA, the CDR3 is TGTGCCAGCAGTGGTGGTCGGGTCAATCAGCCCCAGCATTTT.

The rearrangement uses TRBV5-1 and TRBJ1-2, with D maybe TRBD1 (6 bases). V lost 3 bases to trimming and J lost 7 bases, with 10 bases between them. The CDR3 loop spans 12 amino acids. Germline CDR1 is SGHRS and CDR2 is YFSETQ. CDR3: CASSWGTTGYTF. The CDR3 DNA reads as TGCGCCAGCAGCTGGGGGACAACTGGCTACACCTTC.

The rearrangement joins TRBV30 to TRBJ2-3, with 8 bases matching TRBD2. Germline V gene lookup returns CDR1 GTSNPN and CDR2 SVGIG (reference sequence). The J segment lost 6 bases and the V segment lost 2 bases, leaving 10 bases of the junction unmatched. The CDR3 consists of 15 residues. The CDR3 reads CAWSIGGVRGDTQYF. For the CDR3, the DNA is TGTGCCTGGAGTATCGGGGGGGTCCGTGGGGATACGCAGTATTTT.

J is TRBJ1-1 and V is TRBV27; 8 nucleotides align to TRBD1. This CDR3 is built from 16 residues. In germline, CDR1 is MNHEY, CDR2 SMNVEV (reference sequence). V lost 6 bases, J lost 0 bases, and 9 bases stayed unmatched. The CDR3 spells CASSIRTGLMNTEAFF. CDR3 nucleotide sequence: TGTGCCAGCAGCATAAGGACAGGGCTCATGAACACTGAAGCTTTCTTT.

The rearrangement links TRBV7-3 to TRBJ1-2, with 7 bases identical to TRBD1. Germline CDR1 reads SGHTA; CDR2 reads FQGTGA. Unmatched junction bases numbered 13, after V lost 5 bases and J lost 1 base. This CDR3 has 17 amino acids. CDR3 sequence reads: CASSLYSRDSFNYGYTF. The CDR3 nucleotides read TGTGCCAGCAGCCTATACAGCCGGGACAGCTTTAACTATGGCTACACCTTC.

This clone was seen once. The V call is TRBV27, the J call TRBJ1-4; tentatively, D is TRBD1 (6 bases). CDR1 MNHEY and CDR2 SMNVEV come from the germline V gene (reference sequence). The CDR3 is 15 residues long. The V gene lost 4 bases and the J gene lost 4 bases, with 13 bases spanning the gap. CDR3 sequence (DNA): TGTGCCAGCAGTTCTTACAGGGATTATAATGAAAAACTGTTTTTT. This codes for CASSSYRDYNEKLFF.